The 5 T cell receptor beta chains listed next were all sequenced from one sample in a study of CD8+CD57+ T cells in acquired aplastic anemia. Genomic DNA templated the TCR beta VDJ and CDR3 profiling. A single record per CDR3 protein comes from TCRdb applying MiXCR to the reads. The sample consists of 150,000 to 200,000 distinct CDR3 sequences, about 64% of them appearing once. Sequencing was performed on sorted CD4+, CD8+, or CD8+CD57+ T cells (not recorded which) from PBMCs. The receptors shown here come from a human donor with severe aplastic anemia or a healthy control (not recorded which).

V and J are TRBV2 and TRBJ1-2, with no clear D. Germline CDR1 SNHLY, CDR2 FYNNEI. The CDR3 spans 12 residues. V shed 6 bases and J shed 4 bases, with 9 bases lying between them. CDR3 sequence: CASRTRAYGYTF. The CDR3 region has the DNA TGTGCCAGCAGGACAAGGGCCTATGGCTACACCTTC. The full variable domain, rest sourced from reference TRBV2 and TRBJ1-2, is EPEVTQTPSHQVTQMGQEVILRCVPISNHLYFYWYRQILGQKVEFLVSFYNNEISEKSEIFDDQFSVERPDGSNFTLKIRSTKLEDSAMYFCASRTRAYGYTFGSGTRLTVV.

The chain couples TRBV14 to TRBJ2-1; D may be TRBD2 (6 bases). The CDR3 spans 15 residues. Germline loops: CDR1 SGHDN, CDR2 FVKESK. Trimming stripped 0 bases from V and 8 bases from J, with 14 bases between. DNA of the CDR3: TGTGCCAGCAGCCAAGATCTTGGGGGGATTCATGAGCAGTTCTTC. Its translation: CASSQDLGGIHEQFF.

The chain employs TRBV7-9 and TRBJ1-1; D not resolved. Trimming pared 2 bases from V and 10 bases from J, leaving 8 bases between. In germline, CDR1 is SEHNR, CDR2 FQNEAQ (reference sequence). CDR3 size: 11 residues. CDR3 amino acids: CASSLPPRAFF. DNA of the CDR3: TGTGCCAGCAGCTTACCCCCTAGAGCTTTCTTT.

The chain is built from TRBV7-9 and TRBJ2-1; D unresolved. Germline V gene lookup returns CDR1 SEHNR and CDR2 FQNEAQ (reference sequence). V lost 1 base and J lost 8, with 12 bases in between. The CDR3 extends over 14 amino acids. The CDR3 bases are TGTGCCAGCAGCTTAGTTAGGTCTGCCGATGAGCAGTTCTTC. It yields the protein CASSLVRSADEQFF.

The chain recombines TRBV29-1 with TRBJ1-1; no reliable D call. The V and J ends lost 7 bases and 6 bases respectively, with 18 bases between them. CDR1 is SQVTM and CDR2 is ANQGSEA in the germline V gene. This CDR3 is built from 13 residues. The CDR3 is CSASPSVWAEAFF. CDR3 nucleotides: TGCAGCGCCAGCCCATCGGTGTGGGCTGAAGCTTTCTTT.